This T cell receptor (beta chain) was obtained from a study of OX40 agonist ivuxolimab in advanced cancers. Regarding the study in general: The costimulatory receptor OX40 (CD134) was targeted by ivuxolimab, a fully human IgG2 agonistic monoclonal antibody. The point of sequencing TCRbeta in the periphery was to test whether ivuxolimab changed TCR sequence diversity and drove clonal T-cell expansion. In the dose-escalation cohort, 65% to 85% of patients were male, and the mean age was 60 years with a range of roughly 20 to 79. Patients were allowed to have had prior anti-PD-1, anti-PD-L1 or anti-CTLA-4 therapy, and approximately 40% of the dose-escalation patients had previously received checkpoint inhibitors. Partial responses occurred in three dose-escalation patients: two with cutaneous melanoma and one with hepatocellular carcinoma. Intravenous ivuxolimab was administered to patients every 2 weeks at six dose levels: 0.01, 0.1, 0.3, 1.5, 3 and 10 mg/kg. Among the approximately 50 dose-escalation patients, roughly 20 had hepatocellular carcinoma, roughly 15 melanoma, 9 renal cell carcinoma and 9 head and neck cancer. The monotherapy dose-escalation portion (N ≈ 52 patients) of the phase I ivuxolimab trial is reported in the paper.

General findings and caveats noted by the study authors: In the 0.1-3.0 mg/kg groups, partial responders had among the lowest normalized peripheral clonal expansion, particularly in CD8+ T cells. Clonal expansion of both CD4+ and CD8+ blood T cells was observed from baseline to week 6 at doses 0.1 to 3.0 mg/kg. After ivuxolimab, CD8+ T cells had more expanded clones than CD4+ T cells on average. Antigen specificity was not determined for the clonally expanded peripheral T cells. Low levels of normalized T-cell clonal expansion were also shown by some nonresponding patients.

For sequencing of the TCRbeta CDR3 region, genomic DNA was extracted from the sorted cells. TCRbeta CDR3 regions were sequenced using the immunoSEQ Assay. TCRdb re-hosts the immuneACCESS table, in-frame sequences only. Its copies lack some clones; in the studies checked, an unresolved V gene accounts for under half of them, and the cause for the rest is not known. Across this sample there are 95,000 or so clones, with under 85% seen only once. The top ten clones comprise 3.8% of the sample. Patients with autoimmune disease history or receiving systemic immunosuppression were excluded from the trial. Peripheral blood for TCR sequencing was collected from all dose cohorts at baseline, on cycle 4 day 1, and on cycle 7 day 1. The samples were taken from a phase I, first-in-human, multicenter, open-label dose-escalation trial of ivuxolimab. The trial enrolled adults with locally advanced or metastatic head and neck squamous cell, hepatocellular, melanoma or renal cell carcinoma. Before TCR sequencing, CD4+ and CD8+ T cells were separately sorted from peripheral blood.

On this clone itself: No antigen is known for it. No base-level quality is on record; no much larger clone is a single base apart.

The clonotype comes from an adult with an advanced solid tumor such as melanoma, head and neck, liver or kidney cancer. This specimen consisted of CD4+ or CD8+ T cells sorted from blood, obtained in a trial of the OX40 agonist ivuxolimab.

For the CDR3, the sequence is CAISASSKRGTEETQYF. The DNA reads TGTGCCATCAGTGCCTCTTCGAAGCGGGGTACGGAAGAGACCCAGTACTTC. The chain couples TRBV10-3 to TRBJ2-5, and 7 junction bases match TRBD2. V is cut back by 4 bases and J by 3 bases, with 14 bases in the junction unmatched. The germline V gene provides CDR1 ENHRY and CDR2 SYGVKD. The CDR3 starts with the cysteine, ends with the phenylalanine, and has 17 residues. Just CDR3 DNA is preserved here, 51 bases in frame from base 1.